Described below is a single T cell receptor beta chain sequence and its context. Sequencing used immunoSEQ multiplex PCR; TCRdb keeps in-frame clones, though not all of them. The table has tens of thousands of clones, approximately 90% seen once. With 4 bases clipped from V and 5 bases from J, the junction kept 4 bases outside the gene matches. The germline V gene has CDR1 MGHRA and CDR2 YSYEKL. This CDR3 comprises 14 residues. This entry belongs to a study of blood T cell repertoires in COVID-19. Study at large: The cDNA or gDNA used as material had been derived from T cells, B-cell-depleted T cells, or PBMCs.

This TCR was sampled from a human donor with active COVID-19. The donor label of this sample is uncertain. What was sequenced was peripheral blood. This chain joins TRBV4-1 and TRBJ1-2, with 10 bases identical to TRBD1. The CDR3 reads CASSRQGAGYGYTF. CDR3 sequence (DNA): TGCGCCAGCAGCCGACAGGGGGCAGGATATGGCTACACCTTC.